The TCR beta chain described here comes from a study of cytomegalovirus exposure and HLA in healthy donors. The V end was cut by 8 bases, the J end by 1 base, with 8 bases between. The length of the CDR3 is 11 residues. Per germline, CDR1 DFQATT and CDR2 SNEGSKA (reference sequence). Primers included in the PCR were 60 Vbeta and 13 Jbeta primers. Assay: immunoSEQ multiplex PCR; the TCRdb copy retains only in-frame clones and omits some. This sample's table reports just over 200,000 clones. Material: PBMCs. The V and J genes are TRBV20-1 and TRBJ1-1; D gene ambiguous. This sequence originates from a girl aged 2-15 years in good health and CMV-seropositive. This chain's CDR3 is CSRRRNTEAFF. CDR3 sequence (DNA): TGCAGTAGGAGGAGGAACACTGAAGCTTTCTTT.